Shown below are 21 T cell receptor beta chains from a single sample sequenced in a study of blood T cell repertoires in COVID-19. Here immunoSEQ multiplex PCR was the method, and the copy in TCRdb shows in-frame clones only, minus some. The repertoire holds about 250,000 clones, with about nine tenths as singletons. The sample taken for sequencing was peripheral blood. The source is a woman in her twenties or thirties with COVID-19, enrolled during active disease.

The chain is built from TRBV9 and TRBJ1-1; D might be TRBD1 (6 bases). The CDR3 is 14 residues long. Trimming shortened V by 4 bases and J by 3 bases, and 13 bases separated the two germline ends. Germline CDR1 SGDLS, CDR2 YYNGEE. CDR3 sequence reads: CASSPVGGHTEAFF. CDR3 nucleotide sequence: TGTGCCAGCAGCCCGGTCGGGGGGCACACTGAAGCTTTCTTT.

Turning to this clone: Germline is not matched at one junction end, which may reflect a read error. This chain uses TRBV7-7 with TRBJ2-2; the D gene is possibly TRBD2 (6 bases). CDR3 length equals 14 residues. Germline CDR1 and CDR2: SSHAT and FNYEAQ (reference sequence). CDR3 sequence: CASRRDSDTGELFF. The CDR3 region has the DNA TGTGCTAGCAGACGGGACTCCGACACCGGGGAGCTGTTTTTT.

This clone occurred once. The rearrangement links TRBV11-3 to TRBJ2-2; TRBD2 matches 8 bases. The CDR3 runs 15 residues. J was trimmed by 5 bases and V by 0 bases; bases with no gene match: 2. Germline CDR1 SGHNT, CDR2 YENEEA. CDR3 loop: CASSLDASGTGELFF. The CDR3 DNA reads TGTGCCAGCAGCTTAGACGCTAGCGGGACCGGGGAGCTGTTTTTT.

The CDR3 spells CASSPRTDLLDTQYF. The CDR3 DNA follows: TGTGCCAGCTCACCCAGGACAGACTTACTGGATACGCAGTATTTT. The chain employs TRBV18 and TRBJ2-3; a weak D match, TRBD1 (6 bases). V lost 3 bases and J lost 6, with 16 bases in between. The CDR3 loop spans 15 amino acids. Germline CDR1 and CDR2: KGHSH and LQKENI.

This clone showed up just a few times. The V and J genes are TRBV2 and TRBJ2-1; D is perhaps TRBD2 (6 bases). Deletions cut 3 bases from V and 13 bases from J, with 28 bases between. The germline V gene has CDR1 SNHLY and CDR2 FYNNEI. The CDR3 runs to 17 residues. CDR3 nucleotides: TGTGCCAGCAGTGATATGGGGGAGGCGATCGGATCAGTGTTTCAGTTCTTC. It translates to CASSDMGEAIGSVFQFF. Full variable domain (rest looked up from reference TRBV2 and TRBJ2-1): EPEVTQTPSHQVTQMGQEVILRCVPISNHLYFYWYRQILGQKVEFLVSFYNNEISEKSEIFDDQFSVERPDGSNFTLKIRSTKLEDSAMYFCASSDMGEAIGSVFQFFGPGTRLTVL.

This rearrangement joins TRBV24-1 to TRBJ1-2; 8 nucleotides align to TRBD1. With V trimmed by 4 bases and J by 4 bases, 10 bases remained unmatched. Germline CDR1 and CDR2: KGHDR and SFDVKD. CDR3 length equals 16 residues. The DNA for the CDR3 is TGTGCCACCAGTGAAACCAGGACAGGGCACTTCTATGGCTACACCTTC. Protein: CATSETRTGHFYGYTF.

A word on this clone: One end of the junction does not line up with germline, which may come from a read error. The chain employs TRBV19 and TRBJ2-3; 9 nucleotides line up with TRBD1. The CDR3 is made up of 16 amino acids. Per the germline V gene, CDR1 is LNHDA and CDR2 is SQIVND (reference sequence). CDR3 sequence: CASSIGETGGTNTQYF. For the CDR3, the DNA is TGTGCCAGTAGTATAGGGGAAACAGGGGGCACAAATACGCAGTATTTT.

The CDR3 sequence: CASSSMWTREQETQYF. The CDR3 DNA follows: TGTGCCAGCAGCTCCATGTGGACTAGAGAGCAAGAGACCCAGTACTTC. The chain carries TRBV11-2 and TRBJ2-5; 7 bases are a match to TRBD2. Germline assignment: CDR1 SGHAT and CDR2 FQNNGV. V was pared by 4 bases and J by 2 bases, with 10 bases of the junction left unmatched. The CDR3 length is 16 residues. Full variable domain (remainder filled in from reference TRBV11-2 and TRBJ2-5): EAGVAQSPRYKIIEKRQSVAFWCNPISGHATLYWYQQILGQGPKLLIQFQNNGVVDDSQLPKDRFSAERLKGVDSTLKIQPAKLEDSAVYLCASSSMWTREQETQYFGPGTRLLVL.

This clone was detected only a few times. The chain combines TRBV5-1 with TRBJ1-2, with D tentatively TRBD1 (5 bases). Germline V CDR1 and CDR2: SGHRS, YFSETQ. Trimming stripped 3 bases from V and 3 bases from J, with 6 bases between. This CDR3 region has 12 residues. In DNA, the CDR3 is TGCGCCAGCAGCTGGGGGGACTATGGCTACACCTTC. This sequence encodes CASSWGDYGYTF.

The CDR3 protein is CASSLVSGSFGELFF. The DNA of the CDR3 is TGTGCCAGCAGCTTGGTTAGCGGGAGCTTCGGGGAGCTGTTTTTT. V gene TRBV13 combines with J gene TRBJ2-2, with TRBD2 identical over 9 bases. This CDR3 is 15 amino acids long. The V gene end was trimmed by 3 bases and the J gene end by 7 bases; junction bases not matched to a gene: 6. Looked up from germline, CDR1 is PRHDT and CDR2 is FYEKMQ (reference sequence).

V and J are TRBV6-2 or TRBV6-3 and TRBJ2-3; 7 bases fit TRBD2. Germline V gene lookup returns CDR1 MNHEY and CDR2 SVGEGT. The CDR3 length is 18 residues. V lost 4 bases to trimming and J lost 2 bases; unmatched junction nucleotides: 15. This chain's CDR3 is CASSSLGRLAPNTDTQYF. The CDR3 DNA sequence: TGTGCCAGCAGTTCCCTCGGACGACTAGCCCCAAACACAGATACGCAGTATTTT.

This clone was seen only a few times. The chain is built from TRBV23-1 and TRBJ1-5, with D maybe TRBD1 (6 bases). TRBV23-1 is filed as an ORF, its function uncertain. CDR3 length: 14 residues. V was cut by 6 bases and J by 1 base, with 10 bases left in between. This CDR3 reads CASSPGTSNQPQHF. The CDR3 coding sequence is TGCGCCAGCAGCCCGGGGACAAGCAATCAGCCCCAGCATTTT.

The chain is built from TRBV18 and TRBJ1-4; 8 nucleotides match TRBD1. V gave up 3 bases and J gave up 0 bases; unmatched junction bases: 9. The CDR3 contains 18 residues. Per germline, CDR1 KGHSH and CDR2 LQKENI. The CDR3 region is CASSPAGQGFATNEKLFF. CDR3 DNA sequence: TGTGCCAGCTCACCGGCCGGACAGGGCTTTGCAACTAATGAAAAACTGTTTTTT.

V gene TRBV29-1 combines with J gene TRBJ1-1; tentative D call: TRBD1 (5 bases). CDR1 is SQVTM and CDR2 is ANQGSEA in the germline V gene. Trimming removed 3 bases from V and 0 bases from J, with 11 bases in between. The CDR3 sequence is 14 residues long. In DNA form, the CDR3 reads TGCAGCGTTGAGCCAGGGTCGATGAACACTGAAGCTTTCTTT. This gives the protein CSVEPGSMNTEAFF.

This sequence joins TRBV7-8 and TRBJ1-5; the D is unclear. This CDR3 has 17 residues. V lost 5 bases to trimming and J lost 0 bases, with 17 bases between them. CDR1 SGHVS and CDR2 FQNEAQ come from the germline V gene. The DNA of the CDR3 is TGTGCCAGCAGCCAGCCCCCCACGGGGTATAGCAATCAGCCCCAGCATTTT. It codes for CASSQPPTGYSNQPQHF.

The chain uses TRBV9 and TRBJ1-1, with D possibly TRBD1 on 5 matching bases. Deletions cut 0 bases from V and 6 bases from J, with 12 bases between. This CDR3 contains 14 residues. In germline, CDR1 is SGDLS, CDR2 YYNGEE. CDR3 sequence (DNA): TGTGCCAGCAGCGTAGTCGGGGGAGACCCTGAAGCTTTCTTT. Translating gives CASSVVGGDPEAFF.

The rearrangement joins TRBV11-2 to TRBJ2-1; D not certain. This CDR3 is built from 14 residues. The germline V and J ends were trimmed by 1 base and 4 bases, with 8 bases remaining between them. CDR1 SGHAT and CDR2 FQNNGV come from the germline V gene. The chain's CDR3 is CASSLAGKYNEQFF. CDR3 nucleotide sequence: TGTGCCAGCAGCTTAGCTGGCAAGTACAATGAGCAGTTCTTC.

The chain carries TRBV5-6 and TRBJ1-3; 7 nucleotides match TRBD1. The CDR3 contains 19 residues. The germline CDR1 and CDR2 sequences are SGHDT and YYEEEE. The V segment lost 0 bases and the J segment 0 bases; nucleotides outside the gene matches: 12. CDR3 in DNA: TGTGCCAGCAGCTTGGGCCCACAGGGGAGGATCTACTCTGGAAACACCATATATTTT. Amino acid sequence: CASSLGPQGRIYSGNTIYF.

The CDR3 DNA follows: TGTGCCAGCAACCACAGCCCCTACGAGCAGTACTTC. Its protein is CASNHSPYEQYF. The chain joins TRBV6-5 to TRBJ2-7, with unresolved D. V lost 7 bases and J 2 bases, leaving 9 bases between the germline ends. The CDR3 runs to 12 residues. Germline assignment: CDR1 MNHEY and CDR2 SVGAGI.

The chain carries TRBV9 and TRBJ2-6, with 7 bases lining up with TRBD2. The length of the CDR3 is 16 residues. The V gene's germline CDR1 is SGDLS and CDR2 YYNGEE. Germline trimming cut 2 bases from V and 2 bases from J; bases unmatched to any gene: 4. The CDR3 region is CASSVLGGPGANVLTF. DNA for the CDR3: TGTGCCAGCAGCGTGCTGGGAGGGCCTGGGGCCAACGTCCTGACTTTC.

DNA of the CDR3: TGTGCCATCAGTGCGACAGGGTTGAACACTGAAGCTTTCTTT. As protein: CAISATGLNTEAFF. This chain joins TRBV10-3 and TRBJ1-1, with 7 bases identical to TRBD1. Germline CDR1 ENHRY, CDR2 SYGVKD. The CDR3 runs 14 residues. V was pared by 4 bases and J by 0 bases, with 2 bases of the junction left unmatched.